One T cell receptor (beta chain) is described in this entry. Its specificity is not known. This specimen belongs to a study of cytomegalovirus exposure and HLA in healthy donors. Study-wide background: Early released data comprised around 80 million unique TCRs from HLA-typed donors.

V shed 10 bases, J shed 3 bases, and the junction held 6 bases outside the gene matches. This CDR3 has 13 amino acids. From germline, CDR1 is SGHAT and CDR2 FQNNGV. Study-level points and caveats: An Asian-associated ancestry cluster reportedly showed fewer N-insertions than the roughly 670-donor mean in a later analysis. Per a prior analysis, the majority of TCR beta V segments were productive roughly 87% or roughly 30% of the time. Later work associated 16,951 TCR beta sequences with HLA alleles at 0.05 false discovery rate.

PCR was performed using 60 Vbeta and 13 Jbeta primers. TCRdb's copy holds only in-frame clones and misses some; the assay was immunoSEQ multiplex PCR. The sample carries approximately 150,000 clones, approximately 84% recorded once. The sequenced sample consisted of PBMCs. The V call is TRBV11-2, the J call TRBJ2-7; TRBD1 matches at 10 bases. The sequence derives from a girl between 5 and 17 years old in good health and CMV-seropositive. CDR3 sequence reads: CATAGTGVYEQYF. CDR3 in DNA: TGTGCCACCGCCGGGACAGGGGTCTACGAGCAGTACTTC.